The sequence of this T cell receptor (beta chain) was determined in a study of OX40 agonist ivuxolimab in advanced cancers. Background on the study: Ivuxolimab is an agonistic anti-OX40 (CD134) antibody, and patients were treated with it. Patients were infused with ivuxolimab every 2 weeks at 0.01 to 10 mg/kg.

Autoimmune disease history or systemic immunosuppression excluded patients. Trimming removed 5 bases at V and 4 bases at J, with 15 bases between. The CDR3 extends over 15 amino acids. From germline, CDR1 is SGHVS and CDR2 FQNEAQ. The count of this clone is one. Sequencing was performed with immunoSEQ multiplex PCR; in TCRdb, only in-frame clones are kept and a portion is missing. The sample records about 89,000 clones, 93% being singletons. The specimen was CD4+ or CD8+ T cells sorted from blood, collected in a trial of the OX40 agonist ivuxolimab. This TCR came from an adult with an advanced solid tumor such as melanoma, head and neck, liver or kidney cancer. This chain joins TRBV7-8 and TRBJ1-5, with D hard to call. CDR3 DNA: TGTGCCAGCAGCCCCAGGACTTCTCTTAATCAGCCCCAGCATTTT. It is translated as CASSPRTSLNQPQHF. Drawing the rest from reference TRBV7-8 and TRBJ1-5, the complete variable domain is GAGVSQSPRYKVAKRGQDVALRCDPISGHVSLFWYQQALGQGPEFLTYFQNEAQLDKSGLPSDRFFAERPEGSVSTLKIQRTQQEDSAVYLCASSPRTSLNQPQHFGDGTRLSIL.